Sequencing of this T cell receptor (beta chain) was carried out in a study of blood T cell repertoires in COVID-19. About the research overall: Acute-phase and convalescent COVID-19 samples originated in the United States, Italy and Spain. Sample material is recorded as cDNA or gDNA derived from T cells, B-cell-depleted T cells, or PBMCs.

Original methodology: Using reference gene primer amplification, nucleated cell counts were estimated. Produced via immunoSEQ multiplex PCR; TCRdb's table is partial and in-frame only. V, J and clone size were drawn from that table, and D and trimming were deduced from the DNA. The table shows about 250,000 clones, with 83% occurring only once. Germline lookup yields CDR1 GTSNPN and CDR2 SVGIG (reference sequence). V shed 2 bases and J shed 0 bases, with 17 bases lying between them. The CDR3 is 16 residues long. The chain employs TRBV30 and TRBJ2-7, with D perhaps matching TRBD2 (6 bases). The TCR sequence derives from a man aged 35 to 55 with active or convalescent COVID-19. The sequenced sample was peripheral blood. The DNA for the CDR3 is TGTGCCTGGAGTAAAATCTGGGTAGCGGACTCCTACGAGCAGTACTTC. It yields the protein CAWSKIWVADSYEQYF.